The present T cell receptor (beta chain) was sequenced within a study of T cell responses to AZD1222 COVID-19 vaccine. For the study at large: Second-dose recipients at about 4 or about 12 weeks were treated as one pooled group.

General study points: Baseline serostatus was positive in only a handful of AZD1222 recipients.

As regards this clone: Its antigen is not known.

Data came from immunoSEQ multiplex PCR; TCRdb stores just in-frame clones and leaves some out. The sample shows 100,000 or so clones, 90% to 95% of them seen only once. This TCR was recovered from an adult in good health. The sequencing here drew on peripheral blood, taken on day 0 of AZD1222 vaccination.

The CDR3 bases are TGCGCCAGCAGCACACTGGAGAGTTCTGGAAACACCATATATTTT. This encodes CASSTLESSGNTIYF. V is TRBV5-1 and J is TRBJ1-3; D unclear. The CDR3 is made up of 15 amino acids. Germline V gives CDR1 SGHRS, CDR2 YFSETQ. V lost 4 bases, J lost 1 base, and 12 bases lay in between.